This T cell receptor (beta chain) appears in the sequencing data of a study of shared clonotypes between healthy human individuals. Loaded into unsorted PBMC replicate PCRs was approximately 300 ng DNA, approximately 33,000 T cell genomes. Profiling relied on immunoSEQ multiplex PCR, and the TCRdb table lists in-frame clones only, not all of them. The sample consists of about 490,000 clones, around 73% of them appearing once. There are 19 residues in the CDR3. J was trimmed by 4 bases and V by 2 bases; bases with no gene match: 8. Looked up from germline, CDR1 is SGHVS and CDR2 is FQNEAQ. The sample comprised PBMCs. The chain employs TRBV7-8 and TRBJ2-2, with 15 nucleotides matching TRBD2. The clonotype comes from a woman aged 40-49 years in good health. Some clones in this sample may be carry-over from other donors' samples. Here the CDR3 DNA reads TGTGCCAGCAGCTTATTACGGACTAGCGGGAGGGCTGGCACCGGGGAGCTGTTTTTT. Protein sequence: CASSLLRTSGRAGTGELFF.